This entry features one T cell receptor (beta chain) sequence. Antigen unknown. The junction differs from germline at one of its ends, possibly a read error. This sample is drawn from a study of blood T cells in healthy people across ages. Study-level results: Comparison with aged donors showed that long-lived donors had more naive CD4+ cells and higher diversity.

This CDR3 has 19 residues. Germline V lookup: CDR1 PRHDT, CDR2 FYEKMQ (reference sequence). Using a J-beta primer mix together with a sample-barcoded 5' primer, a second PCR was run for about 6 to 11 cycles. A tag from a template-switch adaptor with 12 random nucleotides marked each cDNA molecule. Via MiXCR, TCRdb re-called the 5' RACE reads, giving one row per CDR3 protein. The sample records more than 1,400,000 distinct CDR3 sequences, 42% being singletons. This TCR was sampled from a woman under 30 in good health. The specimen sequenced was blood. The rearrangement uses TRBV13 and TRBJ2-3, with TRBD2 identical over 8 bases. CDR3 amino acids: CAGSPAPSGGPFGTDTQYF. The CDR3 nucleotides read TGTGCCGGCAGCCCCGCCCCGAGCGGGGGTCCTTTTGGCACAGATACGCAGTATTTT.